This passage covers 4 T cell receptor beta chains from one sample sequenced in a study of graft-versus-host responses after intestinal transplantation. These receptors' targets are unknown. Libraries were prepared by immunoSEQ multiplex PCR; TCRdb keeps only in-frame clonotypes and omits some of them. Found here are tens of thousands of clones, around 85% of them singletons; the top ten hold roughly 18%. Sequencing used unstimulated CD8+ T cells sorted from spleen or lymph node cells, obtained before intestinal transplant. All receptors come from a human donor who received an intestinal transplant.

The gene calls are TRBV2 and TRBJ2-3; no clear D gene. The CDR3 has 14 residues. Germline V gives CDR1 SNHLY, CDR2 FYNNEI. V was pared by 4 bases and J by 0 bases, with 8 bases between. The CDR3 DNA sequence: TGTGCCAGCAGTGTGGCCGATAGCACAGATACGCAGTATTTT. This encodes CASSVADSTDTQYF.

This sequence joins TRBV6-5 and TRBJ1-1; perhaps TRBD1 as D (6 bases). Germline loops: CDR1 MNHEY, CDR2 SVGAGI. Trimming took 0 bases from V and 1 from J, leaving 12 bases between them. This CDR3 contains 16 residues. The CDR3: CASSYSSTGWNTEAFF. CDR3 DNA sequence: TGTGCCAGCAGTTACTCGTCTACAGGGTGGAACACTGAAGCTTTCTTT.

The rearrangement uses TRBV6-1 and TRBJ2-2; possibly TRBD2 for D (6 bases). The CDR3 has 14 amino acids. Per the germline V gene, CDR1 is MNHNS and CDR2 is SASEGT. Trimming cost V 5 bases and J 6 bases, with 13 bases left between them. The CDR3 bases are TGTGCCAGCAGTAACGGACTACGCCCCGGGGAGCTGTTTTTT. It encodes CASSNGLRPGELFF.

The chain employs TRBV14 and TRBJ1-1; tentatively, D is TRBD1 (5 bases). The ends were cut back, 4 bases at V and 3 bases at J, with 21 bases in the middle. This CDR3 spans 17 amino acids. Germline lookup yields CDR1 SGHDN and CDR2 FVKESK. The CDR3 sequence: CASSPNWSKGQDTEAFF. In DNA form, the CDR3 reads TGTGCCAGCAGCCCCAATTGGTCTAAGGGGCAGGACACTGAAGCTTTCTTT.